The rows below give T cell receptor beta chains drawn from one sample of a study of shared clonotypes between healthy human individuals. The table came from immunoSEQ multiplex PCR; TCRdb's copy has only in-frame clones and leaves some out. The sample carries roughly 2.2 million clones, 85% to 95% recorded once. The sequencing sample was made of naive CD4+ T cells from PBMCs. The receptor source for this set is a man between 18 and 29 years old in good health. Some clones in this sample may be carry-over from other donors' samples. CDR3s include the opening cysteine and the closing phenylalanine or tryptophan. The D gene is left open where the match is weak. Some rows mark clone size as missing; the rest say once, few, many or name a class of expanded clone.

NA	TRBV28	NA	TRBJ1-5	CASSLTVHNQPQHF	TGTGCCAGCAGTTTGACAGTTCATAATCAGCCCCAGCATTTT
NA	TRBV4-2	once	TRBJ2-3	CASSPPIDTDTQYF	TGTGCCAGCAGCCCCCCCATTGACACAGATACGCAGTATTTT
NA	TRBV19	NA	TRBJ2-7	CASSILLGEQYF	TGTGCCAGTAGTATCCTCCTAGGGGAGCAGTACTTC
TRBD1	TRBV5-1	NA	TRBJ2-5	CASSPTGQIQETQYF	TGCGCCAGCAGCCCAACGGGACAGATACAAGAGACCCAGTACTTC
TRBD1	TRBV28	NA	TRBJ2-5	CASRKDRGEKETQYF	TGTGCCAGCAGAAAGGACAGGGGAGAGAAAGAGACCCAGTACTTC
TRBD1	TRBV5-6	NA	TRBJ1-4	CASSQQGAREKLFF	TGTGCCAGCAGTCAACAGGGGGCGCGGGAAAAACTGTTTTTT
TRBD2	TRBV30	NA	TRBJ2-1	CAWSGSWGTSGDDEQFF	TGTGCCTGGAGTGGGTCCTGGGGGACTAGCGGGGACGATGAGCAGTTCTTC
NA	TRBV7-3	NA	TRBJ2-5	CASSSQMGETQYF	TGTGCCAGCAGCTCCCAGATGGGAGAGACCCAGTACTTC
NA	TRBV25-1	NA	TRBJ1-1	CASSVAGTNTEAFF	TGTGCCAGCAGTGTGGCGGGTACGAACACTGAAGCTTTCTTT
TRBD2	TRBV29-1	NA	TRBJ2-3	CSVEASGGSDTQYF	TGCAGCGTTGAAGCTAGCGGGGGATCAGATACGCAGTATTTT
NA	TRBV27	NA	TRBJ2-7	CASSLIKLGGSYEQYF	TGTGCCAGCAGTTTAATAAAATTGGGGGGCTCCTACGAGCAGTACTTC
TRBD2	TRBV5-1	NA	TRBJ2-3	CASSLTTSVHTQYF	TGCGCCAGCAGCTTGACAACTAGCGTTCATACGCAGTATTTT
NA	TRBV5-1	NA	TRBJ2-2	CASSQLGLTNTGELFF	TGCGCCAGCAGCCAACTGGGACTCACGAACACCGGGGAGCTGTTTTTT
TRBD1	TRBV7-2	NA	TRBJ1-1	CASSFRDRGEAFF	TGTGCCAGCAGCTTCCGGGACAGGGGGGAAGCTTTCTTT
NA	TRBV5-1	NA	TRBJ2-5	CASSLGGGETQYF	TGCGCCAGCAGCTTGGGCGGTGGGGAGACCCAGTACTTC
NA	TRBV6-1	NA	TRBJ1-1	CASSEAGTTNTEAFF	TGTGCCAGCAGTGAAGCGGGGACAACGAACACTGAAGCTTTCTTT
TRBD2	TRBV28	NA	TRBJ2-1	CASSPIGTSLAEQFF	TGTGCCAGCAGTCCGATTGGGACTAGCCTTGCTGAGCAGTTCTTC
TRBD1	TRBV6-6	NA	TRBJ1-3	CASTGGVGNTIYF	TGTGCCAGCACAGGGGGCGTAGGAAACACCATATATTTT
TRBD1	TRBV10-3	once	TRBJ2-4	CATETGGTKNIQYF	TGTGCCACCGAGACAGGGGGTACCAAAAACATTCAGTACTTC
NA	TRBV5-1	once	TRBJ2-5	CASSFSRNQETQYF	TGCGCCAGCAGCTTTTCCAGAAACCAAGAGACCCAGTACTTC
TRBD2	TRBV5-1	NA	TRBJ2-7	CASSLSQREGLNEQYF	TGCGCCAGCAGCCTCAGTCAGCGGGAGGGCCTCAACGAGCAGTACTTC
NA	TRBV28	NA	TRBJ1-5	CASRATFYSNQPQHF	TGTGCCAGCAGGGCAACCTTCTATAGCAATCAGCCCCAGCATTTT
TRBD2	TRBV7-3	once	TRBJ2-1	CASAERLTGGQSEQFF	TGTGCCAGCGCGGAGAGACTTACGGGAGGGCAGAGTGAGCAGTTCTTC
NA	TRBV6-1	NA	TRBJ2-2	CASSSQGNTGELFF	TGTGCCAGCAGTTCACAGGGAAACACCGGGGAGCTGTTTTTT
NA	TRBV5-6	NA	TRBJ1-1	CASSFVTSFTEAFF	TGTGCCAGCAGCTTTGTAACCTCCTTCACTGAAGCTTTCTTT
NA	TRBV5-1	NA	TRBJ2-3	CASSLLPPTDTQYF	TGCGCCAGCAGCTTGCTCCCCCCCACAGATACGCAGTATTTT
NA	TRBV5-6	NA	TRBJ1-1	CASSLPGMNTEAFF	TGTGCCAGCAGCTTACCAGGGATGAACACTGAAGCTTTCTTT
NA	TRBV25-1	once	TRBJ1-1	CASSGKLTGTIGTEAFF	TGTGCCAGCAGTGGCAAACTTACAGGGACTATTGGCACTGAAGCTTTCTTT
NA	TRBV28	NA	TRBJ2-1	CASSLGLGADEQFF	TGTGCCAGCAGTTTGGGCCTGGGGGCCGATGAGCAGTTCTTC
NA	TRBV11-1	NA	TRBJ2-5	CASSLNGGRVRETQYF	TGTGCCAGCAGCTTAAATGGCGGTCGCGTACGAGAGACCCAGTACTTC
NA	TRBV2	NA	TRBJ2-7	CASRPGLSSYEQYF	TGTGCCAGCAGACCGGGACTCAGCTCCTACGAGCAGTACTTC
NA	TRBV27	NA	TRBJ2-3	CASSFRATDTQYF	TGTGCCAGCAGTTTCAGGGCAACAGATACGCAGTATTTT
TRBD2	TRBV5-1	NA	TRBJ2-5	CASSPGAGGLEETQYF	TGCGCCAGCAGCCCCGGAGCCGGGGGGTTAGAAGAGACCCAGTACTTC
NA	TRBV7-3	NA	TRBJ1-2	CASSLERARGYGYTF	TGTGCCAGCAGCTTAGAGCGGGCCAGGGGATATGGCTACACCTTC
NA	TRBV9	NA	TRBJ2-2	CASSVEGHGLPNTGELFF	TGTGCCAGCAGCGTAGAGGGACACGGTTTACCGAACACCGGGGAGCTGTTTTTT
NA	TRBV2	NA	TRBJ2-3	CASRVGEGTDTQYF	TGTGCCAGCAGAGTTGGGGAGGGCACAGATACGCAGTATTTT
TRBD2	TRBV28	once	TRBJ2-7	CASSLAGGLSYEQYF	TGTGCCAGCAGTTTGGCGGGAGGGCTCTCCTACGAGCAGTACTTC
NA	TRBV18	NA	TRBJ2-7	CASSPTTGGGYEQYF	TGTGCCAGCTCACCCACTACCGGGGGCGGCTACGAGCAGTACTTC
NA	TRBV5-1	NA	TRBJ2-1	CASSLSGLYNEQFF	TGCGCCAGCAGCTTGAGCGGGCTATACAATGAGCAGTTCTTC
NA	TRBV5-4	NA	TRBJ2-5	CASSQQGKETQYF	TGTGCCAGCAGCCAACAGGGTAAAGAGACCCAGTACTTC
NA	TRBV6-6	NA	TRBJ2-1	CASSYPTVNEQFF	TGTGCCAGCAGTTACCCTACCGTCAATGAGCAGTTCTTC
TRBD2	TRBV9	NA	TRBJ2-1	CASSPRVMVAGANEQFF	TGTGCCAGCAGCCCCCGGGTGATGGTAGCGGGAGCAAATGAGCAGTTCTTC
NA	TRBV4-3	NA	TRBJ2-6	CASSQELRRSGANVLTF	TGCGCCAGCAGCCAAGAATTACGGCGCTCTGGGGCCAACGTCCTGACTTTC
NA	TRBV7-9	NA	TRBJ2-1	CASSFRQNEQFF	TGTGCCAGCAGCTTTAGGCAGAATGAGCAGTTCTTC
NA	TRBV6-5	NA	TRBJ1-1	CASSYEQEAFF	TGTGCCAGCAGTTATGAACAAGAAGCTTTCTTT
NA	TRBV14	NA	TRBJ1-4	CASSQLGATNEKLFF	TGTGCCAGCAGCCAATTGGGTGCAACTAATGAAAAACTGTTTTTT
NA	TRBV14	NA	TRBJ2-2	CASSQTRQPLGRTGELFF	TGTGCCAGCAGCCAAACGAGACAGCCACTCGGGAGAACCGGGGAGCTGTTTTTT
NA	TRBV11-2	NA	TRBJ2-5	CASSPGTLQETQYF	TGTGCCAGCAGCCCCGGGACACTCCAAGAGACCCAGTACTTC
TRBD1	TRBV13	once	TRBJ2-3	CASSPWTGDLTDTQYF	TGTGCCAGCAGCCCGTGGACAGGGGACCTCACAGATACGCAGTATTTT
NA	TRBV29-1	once	TRBJ2-2	CSVEQGWSGELFF	TGCAGCGTTGAACAGGGTTGGTCCGGGGAGCTGTTTTTT
NA	TRBV5-1	NA	TRBJ1-1	CASSLTQGEGSTEAFF	TGCGCCAGCAGCTTGACTCAGGGCGAGGGGAGCACTGAAGCTTTCTTT
NA	TRBV9	NA	TRBJ1-1	CASSGQGNTEAFF	TGTGCCAGCAGCGGTCAGGGGAACACTGAAGCTTTCTTT
TRBD1	TRBV18	NA	TRBJ1-1	CASSPLGQGVTEAFF	TGTGCCAGCTCACCACTGGGACAGGGCGTTACTGAAGCTTTCTTT